Detailed here is one T cell receptor beta chain. Clones were sequenced by immunoSEQ multiplex PCR, and TCRdb holds only the in-frame ones, with some missing. The data contain about 61,000 clones, approximately 90% of them seen just once; the ten biggest clones take up 18%. Trimming removed 3 bases from V and 1 base from J, with 13 bases in between. This CDR3 has 15 residues. Germline CDR1 is MDHEN and CDR2 is SYDVKM. This entry belongs to a study of OX40 agonist ivuxolimab in advanced cancers. The sequence derives from an adult with an advanced solid tumor such as melanoma, head and neck, liver or kidney cancer. The rearrangement links TRBV28 to TRBJ2-7, with D possibly being TRBD1 or TRBD2 (5 bases each). Here the sequenced sample was CD4+ or CD8+ T cells sorted from blood, taken in a trial of the OX40 agonist ivuxolimab. As DNA, the CDR3 is TGTGCCAGCAGTTTCATTGGGGACCTATCCTACGAGCAGTACTTC. Encoded protein: CASSFIGDLSYEQYF.